The next 10 T cell receptor beta chains were all read from a single sample in a study of cytomegalovirus exposure and HLA in healthy donors. PCR primers comprised 60 Vbeta and 13 Jbeta primers. The assay was immunoSEQ multiplex PCR, and TCRdb's table has in-frame clones only and misses some. Of around 100,000 clones detected, roughly three quarters appear once; the ten largest clones hold about 1.7%. The sequenced sample consisted of PBMCs. The origin of the receptors is a woman in her forties in good health and CMV-seronegative.

This clone was found a few times. The V call is TRBV30, the J call TRBJ1-2; D not certain. Trimming pared 4 bases from V and 0 bases from J, leaving 9 bases between. Per the germline V gene, CDR1 is GTSNPN and CDR2 is SVGIG (reference sequence). The CDR3 spans 13 residues. The CDR3 spells CAWTNISNYGYTF. DNA for the CDR3: TGTGCCTGGACCAACATTTCTAACTATGGCTACACCTTC.

This clone was counted a few times. J is TRBJ2-1 and V is TRBV7-9; 12 bases align to TRBD2. CDR1 is SEHNR, CDR2 FQNEAQ, per germline (reference sequence). The CDR3 has 17 amino acids. With V trimmed by 5 bases and J by 0 bases, 5 bases remained unmatched. CDR3 sequence: CASSPRTSGISYNEQFF. In DNA form, the CDR3 reads TGTGCCAGCAGCCCTAGGACTAGCGGGATCTCCTACAATGAGCAGTTCTTC.

This chain uses TRBV6-6 with TRBJ1-4; tentative D call: TRBD1 (6 bases). There are 14 residues in the CDR3. The V gene lost 6 bases and the J gene lost 3 bases, with 11 bases spanning the gap. In germline, CDR1 is MNHNY, CDR2 SVGAGI (reference sequence). CDR3 sequence (DNA): TGTGCCAGCAGAACAGGGAGGGCTAATGAAAAACTGTTTTTT. Residues: CASRTGRANEKLFF.

The rearrangement uses TRBV19 and TRBJ2-2; a possible D gene is TRBD2 (5 bases). Germline lookup yields CDR1 LNHDA and CDR2 SQIVND (reference sequence). The CDR3 covers 16 residues. V lost 6 bases and J 6 bases, leaving 20 bases between the germline ends. The chain's CDR3 is CASSVHSGVLAGELFF. The CDR3 DNA reads TGTGCCAGTAGCGTACACAGCGGAGTTTTGGCCGGGGAGCTGTTTTTT.

This clone showed up just a few times. The rearrangement joins TRBV21-1 to TRBJ2-7; the DNA was not used to check the table's D call, TRBD2. TRBV21-1 is deemed a pseudogene. The CDR3 covers 15 residues. Written as DNA, the CDR3 is TGTGCCAGCAGCGAGGTGACGGTTCCTTCCTACGAGCAGTACTTC. As protein: CASSEVTVPSYEQYF.

The V and J genes are TRBV6-5 and TRBJ2-5, with 9 bases matching TRBD1. With the DNA end fitting TRBJ2-7 better, the J assignment may be wrong. Germline-derived CDR1 and CDR2 are MNHEY and SVGAGI. The CDR3 contains 16 residues. The CDR3 region has the DNA TGTGCCAGCAGTTACGGGGAGACAGGGGGGGCCTACGAGCAGTACTTC. Translating gives CASSYGETGGAYEQYF.

This rearrangement joins TRBV9 to TRBJ2-2; 7 bases align to TRBD2. The CDR3 sequence is 16 residues long. The V and J ends lost 3 bases and 2 bases, in that order; junction bases with no gene match: 7. Germline V gene sequence: CDR1 SGDLS, CDR2 YYNGEE. CDR3 nucleotide sequence: TGTGCCAGCAGCGGCCCGGGGGGACGAAACACCGGGGAGCTGTTTTTT. It yields the protein CASSGPGGRNTGELFF. Using reference TRBV9 and TRBJ2-2 for the parts outside the CDR3, the full variable domain is DSGVTQTPKHLITATGQRVTLRCSPRSGDLSVYWYQQSLDQGLQFLIQYYNGEERAKGNILERFSAQQFPDLHSELNLSSLELGDSALYFCASSGPGGRNTGELFFGEGSRLTVL.

The chain recombines TRBV6-5 with TRBJ1-4, with D perhaps matching TRBD1 (5 bases). V gave up 6 bases and J gave up 8 bases, with 7 bases separating them. CDR1 is MNHEY and CDR2 is SVGAGI in the germline V gene. The CDR3 has 11 amino acids. The chain's CDR3 is CASRAGEKLFF. CDR3 in DNA: TGTGCCAGCAGAGCAGGGGAAAAACTGTTTTTT.

This clone was seen a handful of times. The chain employs TRBV6-1 and TRBJ1-1; tentative D call: TRBD1 (6 bases). Germline V CDR1 and CDR2: MNHNS, SASEGT. The CDR3 consists of 14 residues. V lost 6 bases and J 0 bases, leaving 11 bases between the germline ends. CDR3 amino acids: CASRRGDMNTEAFF. CDR3 coding DNA: TGTGCCAGCAGGCGGGGGGACATGAACACTGAAGCTTTCTTT.

The V and J genes are TRBV21-1 and TRBJ2-5; no check of the table's D call, TRBD1, against the DNA was made. TRBV21-1 is recorded as a pseudogene. CDR3 length: 19 residues. CDR3 DNA: TGTGCCAGCAGCAAAGAAGAGACAGGGGGCTTCGGGCATTTAGAGACCCAGTACTTC. This encodes CASSKEETGGFGHLETQYF.